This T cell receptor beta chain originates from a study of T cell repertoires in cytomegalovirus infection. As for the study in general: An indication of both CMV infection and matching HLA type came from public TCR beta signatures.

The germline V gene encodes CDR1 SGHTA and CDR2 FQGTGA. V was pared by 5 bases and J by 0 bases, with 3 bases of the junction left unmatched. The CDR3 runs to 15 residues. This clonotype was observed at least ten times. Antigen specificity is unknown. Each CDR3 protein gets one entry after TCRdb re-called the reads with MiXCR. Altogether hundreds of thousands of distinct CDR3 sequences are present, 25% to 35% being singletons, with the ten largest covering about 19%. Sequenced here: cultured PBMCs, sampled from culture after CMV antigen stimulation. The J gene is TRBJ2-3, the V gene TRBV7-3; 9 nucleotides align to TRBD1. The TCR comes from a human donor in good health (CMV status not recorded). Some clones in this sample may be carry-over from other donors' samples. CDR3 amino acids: CASSLTGGSTDTQYF. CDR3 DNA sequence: TGTGCCAGCAGCCTGACAGGGGGTAGCACAGATACGCAGTATTTT.